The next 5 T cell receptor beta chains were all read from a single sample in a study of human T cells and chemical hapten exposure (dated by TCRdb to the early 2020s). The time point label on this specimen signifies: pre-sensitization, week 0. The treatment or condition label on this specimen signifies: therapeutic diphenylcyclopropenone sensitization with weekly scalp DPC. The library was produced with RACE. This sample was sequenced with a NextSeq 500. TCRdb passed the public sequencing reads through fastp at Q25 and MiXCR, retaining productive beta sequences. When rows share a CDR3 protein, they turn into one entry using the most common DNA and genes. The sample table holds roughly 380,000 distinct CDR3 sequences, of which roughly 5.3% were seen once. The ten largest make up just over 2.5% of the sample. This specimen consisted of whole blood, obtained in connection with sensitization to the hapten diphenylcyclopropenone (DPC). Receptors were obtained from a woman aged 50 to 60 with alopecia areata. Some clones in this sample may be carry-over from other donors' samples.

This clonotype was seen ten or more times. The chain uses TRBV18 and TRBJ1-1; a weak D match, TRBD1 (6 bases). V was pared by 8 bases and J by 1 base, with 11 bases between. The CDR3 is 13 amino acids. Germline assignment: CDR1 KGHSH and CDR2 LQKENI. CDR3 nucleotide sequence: TGTGCCAGCCATGGACAGCAGAACACTGAAGCTTTCTTT. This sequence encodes CASHGQQNTEAFF. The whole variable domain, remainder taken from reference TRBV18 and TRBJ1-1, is NAGVMQNPRHLVRRRGQEARLRCSPMKGHSHVYWYRQLPEEGLKFMVYLQKENIIDESGMPKERFSAEFPKEGPSILRIQQVVRGDSAAYFCASHGQQNTEAFFGQGTRLTVV.

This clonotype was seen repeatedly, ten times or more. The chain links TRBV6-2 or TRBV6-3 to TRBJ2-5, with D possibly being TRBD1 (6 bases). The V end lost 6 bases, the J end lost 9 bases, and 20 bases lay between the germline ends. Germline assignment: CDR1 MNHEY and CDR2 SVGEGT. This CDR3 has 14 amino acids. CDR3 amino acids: CASSSPGARRPQYF. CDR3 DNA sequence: TGTGCCAGCAGCTCACCAGGGGCGAGGCGACCCCAGTACTTC.

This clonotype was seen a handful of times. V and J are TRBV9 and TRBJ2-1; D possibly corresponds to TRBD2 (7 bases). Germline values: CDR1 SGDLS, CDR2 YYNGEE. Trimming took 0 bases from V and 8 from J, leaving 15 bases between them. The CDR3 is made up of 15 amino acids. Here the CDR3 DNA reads TGTGCCAGCAGCGTAGCTAGCGGCGAGGGGGATGAGCAGTTCTTC. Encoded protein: CASSVASGEGDEQFF.

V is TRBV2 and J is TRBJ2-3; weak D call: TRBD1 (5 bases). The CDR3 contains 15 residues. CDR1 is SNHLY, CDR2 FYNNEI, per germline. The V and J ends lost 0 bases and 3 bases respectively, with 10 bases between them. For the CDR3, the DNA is TGTGCCAGCAGTGAAGCCCCAGGGTCAACAGATACGCAGTATTTT. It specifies CASSEAPGSTDTQYF.

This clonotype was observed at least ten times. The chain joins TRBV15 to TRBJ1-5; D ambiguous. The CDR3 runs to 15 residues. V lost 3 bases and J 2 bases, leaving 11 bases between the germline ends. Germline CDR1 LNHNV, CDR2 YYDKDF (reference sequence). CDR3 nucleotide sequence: TGTGCCACCAGCAGGGTTCGGGCAGGCAATCAGCCCCAGCATTTT. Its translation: CATSRVRAGNQPQHF.